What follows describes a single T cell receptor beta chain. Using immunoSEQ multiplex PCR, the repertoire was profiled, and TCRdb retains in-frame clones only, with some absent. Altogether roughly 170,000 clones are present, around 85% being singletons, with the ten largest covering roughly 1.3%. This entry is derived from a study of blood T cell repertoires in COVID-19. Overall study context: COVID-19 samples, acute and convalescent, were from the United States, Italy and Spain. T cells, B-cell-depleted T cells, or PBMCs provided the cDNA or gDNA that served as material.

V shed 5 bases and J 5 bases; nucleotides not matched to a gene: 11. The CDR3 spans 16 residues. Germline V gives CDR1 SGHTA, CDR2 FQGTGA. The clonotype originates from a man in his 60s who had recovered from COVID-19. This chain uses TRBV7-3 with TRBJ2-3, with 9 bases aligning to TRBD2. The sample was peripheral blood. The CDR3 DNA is TGTGCCAGCAGCATCAGGAGCGGGGGGAAGCAAGATACGCAGTATTTT. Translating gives CASSIRSGGKQDTQYF.